This passage covers 23 T cell receptor beta chains from one sample sequenced in a study of T cell responses to AZD1222 COVID-19 vaccine. Method: immunoSEQ multiplex PCR; TCRdb's copy keeps in-frame clones and lacks some. The sample records about 120,000 clones, roughly 90% being singletons. Sequences were derived from peripheral blood, sampled on day 0 of AZD1222 vaccination. The source of these receptors is an adult in good health.

This clone has only one observation. The chain uses TRBV7-8 and TRBJ1-5, with D hard to call. The germline CDR1 and CDR2 sequences are SGHVS and FQNEAQ. Trimming took 3 bases from V and 0 from J, leaving 15 bases between them. This CDR3 has 17 amino acids. The CDR3 DNA follows: TGTGCCAGCAGCTTCAGAGCTTCGCCTTATAGCAATCAGCCCCAGCATTTT. Residues: CASSFRASPYSNQPQHF.

CDR3 sequence reads: CATRQGNEQYF. In nucleotides, the CDR3 is TGTGCCACCCGACAGGGCAACGAGCAGTACTTC. The chain is built from TRBV10-3 and TRBJ2-7; 7 bases agree with TRBD1. The CDR3 totals 11 residues. From germline, CDR1 is ENHRY and CDR2 SYGVKD. Trimming removed 10 bases from V and 5 bases from J; junction bases left unmatched: 5.

The chain carries TRBV6-1 and TRBJ1-5; D gene ambiguous. Germline CDR1 MNHNS, CDR2 SASEGT. The CDR3 runs 14 residues. Trimming stripped 6 bases from V and 9 bases from J, with 18 bases between. The CDR3 loop is CASRKVVSEPPQHF. The CDR3 DNA follows: TGTGCCAGCAGGAAGGTCGTGTCGGAGCCGCCCCAGCATTTT.

This sequence joins TRBV12-3 or TRBV12-4 and TRBJ1-5; D remains ambiguous. Trimming shortened V by 3 bases and J by 6 bases, and 6 bases separated the two germline ends. The CDR3 runs 12 residues. CDR3 protein: CASSFNPQPQHF. Written as DNA, the CDR3 is TGTGCCAGCAGTTTTAACCCTCAGCCCCAGCATTTT.

The chain carries TRBV18 and TRBJ1-5; D remains unclear. Germline values: CDR1 KGHSH, CDR2 LQKENI. The CDR3 is 17 residues long. The germline V and J ends were trimmed by 1 base and 0 bases, with 13 bases remaining between them. CDR3 in amino acids: CASSPLRTVHSNQPQHF. The CDR3 DNA reads TGTGCCAGCTCACCACTCAGGACCGTCCATAGCAATCAGCCCCAGCATTTT.

This rearrangement joins TRBV27 to TRBJ2-7; D ambiguous. Per the germline V gene, CDR1 is MNHEY and CDR2 is SMNVEV (reference sequence). The V gene lost 3 bases and the J gene lost 7 bases, with 19 bases spanning the gap. This CDR3 comprises 15 residues. The CDR3, as DNA: TGTGCCAGCAGTTTCTTTCGTTGGGAACAAGGGGAGCAGTACTTC. Its translation is CASSFFRWEQGEQYF.

This clone appeared once. This chain joins TRBV7-2 and TRBJ1-2; TRBD1 is a possible D gene (6 bases). The V gene lost 3 bases and the J gene lost 7 bases, with 9 bases spanning the gap. Germline CDR1 is SGHTA and CDR2 is FQGNSA. The length of the CDR3 is 12 residues. Here the CDR3 DNA reads TGTGCCAGCAGCTTTTTAGGGGGTGGCTACACCTTC. It is translated as CASSFLGGGYTF.

The chain couples TRBV28 to TRBJ2-7, with 8 bases fitting TRBD1. Germline V gene lookup returns CDR1 MDHEN and CDR2 SYDVKM. V lost 5 bases and J lost 3; bases outside the gene matches: 9. This CDR3 is 15 amino acids long. CDR3 coding DNA: TGTGCCAGCAGTATACCCGGACAGGGACACTACGAGCAGTACTTC. It is translated as CASSIPGQGHYEQYF.

This clone occurred once. The chain links TRBV11-2 to TRBJ1-2; 9 bases match TRBD1. The J segment lost 6 bases and the V segment lost 5 bases, leaving 4 bases of the junction unmatched. CDR1 is SGHAT, CDR2 FQNNGV, per germline. This CDR3 contains 13 residues. The DNA for the CDR3 is TGTGCCAGCAGCGCCGGGACAGGGAATGGCTACACCTTC. As protein: CASSAGTGNGYTF. Complete variable domain (other parts from reference TRBV11-2 and TRBJ1-2): EAGVAQSPRYKIIEKRQSVAFWCNPISGHATLYWYQQILGQGPKLLIQFQNNGVVDDSQLPKDRFSAERLKGVDSTLKIQPAKLEDSAVYLCASSAGTGNGYTFGSGTRLTVV.

This chain joins TRBV15 and TRBJ2-3; 10 nucleotides line up with TRBD2. The V gene end was trimmed by 1 base and the J gene end by 3 bases; junction bases not matched to a gene: 4. This CDR3 comprises 16 residues. CDR1 is LNHNV, CDR2 YYDKDF, per germline (reference sequence). CDR3 protein: CATSRGASGGTDTQYF. Written as DNA, the CDR3 is TGTGCCACCAGCAGAGGGGCTAGCGGGGGTACAGATACGCAGTATTTT.

The chain is built from TRBV2 and TRBJ2-5; no definite D call. The CDR3 is made up of 16 amino acids. Germline values: CDR1 SNHLY, CDR2 FYNNEI. The V end lost 1 base, the J end lost 4 bases, and 16 bases lay between the germline ends. CDR3 loop: CASSEEWKGGLETQYF. The DNA of the CDR3 is TGTGCCAGCAGTGAAGAATGGAAGGGTGGGCTAGAGACCCAGTACTTC.

The CDR3 region has the DNA TGTGCCAGCAGTTCCAGGGAGAACACTGAAGCTTTCTTT. Amino acid sequence: CASSSRENTEAFF. This rearrangement joins TRBV12-3 or TRBV12-4 to TRBJ1-1, with a tentative D call TRBD1 (5 bases). Trimming took off 4 bases at V and 1 base at J, with 7 bases between the two ends. The CDR3 length is 13 residues.

V gene TRBV12-5 combines with J gene TRBJ1-3; TRBD1 aligns across 7 bases. The CDR3 is 15 amino acids. Looked up from germline, CDR1 is LGHNT and CDR2 is FRNRAP. V was clipped by 5 bases and J by 0 bases; unmatched bases: 4. The CDR3 DNA follows: TGTGCTAGTGGTACAGGGGACTACTCTGGAAACACCATATATTTT. Its translation is CASGTGDYSGNTIYF.

The chain employs TRBV11-2 and TRBJ2-7, with 8 bases matching TRBD1. Germline V lookup: CDR1 SGHAT, CDR2 FQNNGV. V lost 8 bases, J lost 3 bases, and 6 bases stayed unmatched. The CDR3 runs to 13 residues. This CDR3 reads CASGTGSVYEQYF. In nucleotides, the CDR3 is TGTGCCAGCGGGACAGGCTCGGTCTACGAGCAGTACTTC. The whole variable domain, filled in from reference TRBV11-2 and TRBJ2-7, reads EAGVAQSPRYKIIEKRQSVAFWCNPISGHATLYWYQQILGQGPKLLIQFQNNGVVDDSQLPKDRFSAERLKGVDSTLKIQPAKLEDSAVYLCASGTGSVYEQYFGPGTRLTVT.

The chain couples TRBV6-1 to TRBJ1-4, with D possibly matching TRBD1 (5 bases). Germline V lookup: CDR1 MNHNS, CDR2 SASEGT. This CDR3 has 16 residues. The V gene lost 2 bases and the J gene lost 0 bases, with 10 bases spanning the gap. CDR3 loop: CASSERGGATNEKLFF. The CDR3 DNA reads as TGTGCCAGCAGTGAACGGGGGGGGGCAACTAATGAAAAACTGTTTTTT.

The rearrangement uses TRBV6-5 and TRBJ2-7; 7 bases fit TRBD1. The CDR3 has 13 amino acids. Trimming at V came to 3 bases and at J to 3 bases, leaving 2 bases not matched to a gene. Germline CDR1 is MNHEY and CDR2 is SVGAGI. CDR3 amino acids: CASSYYRGYEQYF. The CDR3 region has the DNA TGTGCCAGCAGTTATTACAGGGGCTACGAGCAGTACTTC.

This rearrangement joins TRBV4-2 to TRBJ2-3, with TRBD2 matching 9 bases. V shed 0 bases and J 1 base; nucleotides not matched to a gene: 11. The CDR3 consists of 19 residues. CDR1 is LGHNA, CDR2 YNFKEQ, per germline. Written as DNA, the CDR3 is TGTGCCAGCAGCCAAGAACCGGCGGGGGGGCTCCCTCGCACAGATACGCAGTATTTT. It is translated as CASSQEPAGGLPRTDTQYF.

This clone turned up a few times. The chain employs TRBV29-1 and TRBJ2-7; D may be TRBD1 (6 bases). Germline V gives CDR1 SQVTM, CDR2 ANQGSEA. The CDR3 sequence is 15 residues long. With 3 bases removed from V and 4 bases from J, the gap between germline ends came to 19 bases. CDR3 sequence: CSVEAGAKGLYEQYF. CDR3 coding DNA: TGCAGCGTTGAGGCAGGGGCCAAGGGGTTATACGAGCAGTACTTC.

This clone was recorded a few times. The chain combines TRBV5-1 with TRBJ1-1, with unresolved D. V gave up 1 base and J gave up 2 bases, with 12 bases separating them. The germline V gene encodes CDR1 SGHRS and CDR2 YFSETQ. CDR3 length: 15 amino acids. The CDR3 bases are TGCGCCAGCAGCTTGCGCCCGGGAGTTAACACTGAAGCTTTCTTT. The encoded protein is CASSLRPGVNTEAFF.

This sequence joins TRBV7-9 and TRBJ1-1; possible D gene TRBD1, 5 bases. Germline CDR1 reads SEHNR; CDR2 reads FQNEAQ (reference sequence). The CDR3 runs to 13 residues. V was shortened by 1 base and J by 8 bases, with 11 bases between the two germline ends. The CDR3 DNA reads as TGTGCCAGCAGCTTAGAGGCGGGGGGAGAAGCTTTCTTT. This codes for CASSLEAGGEAFF.

The chain is built from TRBV7-9 and TRBJ1-1; TRBD1 is a possible D gene (6 bases). Trimming took 1 base from V and 6 from J, leaving 15 bases between them. This CDR3 has 15 amino acids. Germline V gene lookup returns CDR1 SEHNR and CDR2 FQNEAQ (reference sequence). This CDR3 is CASSLVGGGSAEAFF. DNA for the CDR3: TGTGCCAGCAGCTTAGTGGGGGGCGGAAGCGCTGAAGCTTTCTTT.

V and J are TRBV2 and TRBJ2-1; 7 bases fit TRBD1. V trimming: 7 bases; J trimming: 8 bases; junction bases outside the gene matches: 8. Germline values: CDR1 SNHLY, CDR2 FYNNEI. This CDR3 has 13 residues. In DNA, the CDR3 is TGTGCCAGCAATAGTGACAGGGATGATGAGCAGTTCTTC. Its translation: CASNSDRDDEQFF.

The chain has TRBV12-3 or TRBV12-4 and TRBJ1-1; D gene unclear. The CDR3 has 13 amino acids. The germline V and J ends were trimmed by 4 bases and 4 bases, with 10 bases remaining between them. The chain's CDR3 is CASSWGIVTEAFF. Here the CDR3 DNA reads TGTGCCAGCAGTTGGGGTATAGTCACTGAAGCTTTCTTT.